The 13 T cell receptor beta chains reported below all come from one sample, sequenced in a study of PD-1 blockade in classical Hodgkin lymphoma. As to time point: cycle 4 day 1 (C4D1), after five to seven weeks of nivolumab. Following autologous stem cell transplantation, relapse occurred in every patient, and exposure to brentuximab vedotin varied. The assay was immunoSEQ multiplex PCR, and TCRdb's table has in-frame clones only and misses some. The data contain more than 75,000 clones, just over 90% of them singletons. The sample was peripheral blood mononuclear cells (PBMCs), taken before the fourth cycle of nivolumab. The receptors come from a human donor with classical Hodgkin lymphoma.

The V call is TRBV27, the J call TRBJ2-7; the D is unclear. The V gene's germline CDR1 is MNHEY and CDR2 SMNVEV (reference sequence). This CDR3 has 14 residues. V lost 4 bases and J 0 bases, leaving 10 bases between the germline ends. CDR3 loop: CASSSALSSYEQYF. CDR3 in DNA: TGTGCCAGCAGTTCAGCTCTTAGCTCCTACGAGCAGTACTTC.

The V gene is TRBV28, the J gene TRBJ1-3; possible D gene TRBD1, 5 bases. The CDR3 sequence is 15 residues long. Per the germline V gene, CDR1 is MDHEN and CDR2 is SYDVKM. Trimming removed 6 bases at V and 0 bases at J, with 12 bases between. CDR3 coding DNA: TGTGCCAGCAGGCGTACAGGAGACTCTGGAAACACCATATATTTT. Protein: CASRRTGDSGNTIYF.

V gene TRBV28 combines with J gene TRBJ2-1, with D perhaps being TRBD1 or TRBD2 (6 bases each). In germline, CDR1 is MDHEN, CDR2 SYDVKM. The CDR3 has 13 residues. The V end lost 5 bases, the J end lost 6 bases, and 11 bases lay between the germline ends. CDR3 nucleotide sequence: TGTGCCAGCAGTACCAGGGGAGGCAATGAGCAGTTCTTC. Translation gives CASSTRGGNEQFF.

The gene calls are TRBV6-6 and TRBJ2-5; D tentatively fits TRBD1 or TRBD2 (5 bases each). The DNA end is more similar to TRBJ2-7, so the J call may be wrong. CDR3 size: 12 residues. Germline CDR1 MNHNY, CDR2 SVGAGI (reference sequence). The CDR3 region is CASSYRGHEQYF. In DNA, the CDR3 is TGTGCCAGCAGTTACAGGGGACACGAGCAGTACTTC.

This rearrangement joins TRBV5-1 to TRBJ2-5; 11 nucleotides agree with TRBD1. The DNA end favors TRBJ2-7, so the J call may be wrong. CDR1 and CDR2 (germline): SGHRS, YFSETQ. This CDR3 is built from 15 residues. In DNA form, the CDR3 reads TGCGCCAGCAGCGTTGGGACAGGGGGCTCCTACGAGCAGTACTTC. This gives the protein CASSVGTGGSYEQYF.

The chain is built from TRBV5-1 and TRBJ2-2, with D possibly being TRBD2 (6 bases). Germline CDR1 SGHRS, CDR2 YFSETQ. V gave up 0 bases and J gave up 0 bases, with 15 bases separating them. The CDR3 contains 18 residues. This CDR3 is CASSLAPGEASNTGELFF. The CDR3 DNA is TGCGCCAGCAGCTTGGCCCCCGGGGAGGCTTCGAACACCGGGGAGCTGTTTTTT.

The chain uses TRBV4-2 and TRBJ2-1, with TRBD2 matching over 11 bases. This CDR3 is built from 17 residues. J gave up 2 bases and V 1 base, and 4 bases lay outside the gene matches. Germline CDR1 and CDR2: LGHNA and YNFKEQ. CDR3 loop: CASSQVLSGRAYNEQFF. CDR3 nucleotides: TGTGCCAGCAGCCAAGTTCTTAGCGGGAGGGCCTACAATGAGCAGTTCTTC.

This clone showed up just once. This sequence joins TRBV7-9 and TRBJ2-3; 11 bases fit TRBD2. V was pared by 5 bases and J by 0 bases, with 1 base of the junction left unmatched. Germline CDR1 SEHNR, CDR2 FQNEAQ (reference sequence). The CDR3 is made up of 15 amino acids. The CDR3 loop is CASSRLAGSTDTQYF. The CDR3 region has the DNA TGTGCCAGCAGCCGACTAGCGGGAAGCACAGATACGCAGTATTTT.

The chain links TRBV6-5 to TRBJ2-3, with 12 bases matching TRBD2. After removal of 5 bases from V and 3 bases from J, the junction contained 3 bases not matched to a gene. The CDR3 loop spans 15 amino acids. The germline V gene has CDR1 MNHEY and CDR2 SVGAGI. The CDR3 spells CASSLTSGRTDTQYF. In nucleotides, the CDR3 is TGTGCCAGCAGTCTCACTAGCGGGAGGACAGATACGCAGTATTTT.

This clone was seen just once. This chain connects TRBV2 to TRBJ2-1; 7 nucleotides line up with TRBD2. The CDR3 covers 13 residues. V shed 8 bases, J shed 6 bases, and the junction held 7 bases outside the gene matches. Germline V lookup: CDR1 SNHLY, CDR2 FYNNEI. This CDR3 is CASEVGRRNEQFF. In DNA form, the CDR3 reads TGTGCCAGCGAAGTCGGGAGGCGCAATGAGCAGTTCTTC.

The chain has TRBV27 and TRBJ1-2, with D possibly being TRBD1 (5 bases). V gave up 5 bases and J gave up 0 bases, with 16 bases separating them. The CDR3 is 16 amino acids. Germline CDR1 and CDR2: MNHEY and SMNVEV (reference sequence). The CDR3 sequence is CASSTIHRQTNYGYTF. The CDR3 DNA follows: TGTGCCAGCAGTACCATACATCGACAGACTAACTATGGCTACACCTTC.

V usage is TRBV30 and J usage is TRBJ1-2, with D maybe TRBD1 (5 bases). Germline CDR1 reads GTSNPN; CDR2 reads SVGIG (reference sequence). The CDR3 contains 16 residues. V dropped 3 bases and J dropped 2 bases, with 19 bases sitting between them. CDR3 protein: CAWSHLAGTTNYGYTF. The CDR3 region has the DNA TGTGCCTGGAGCCACCTCGCCGGGACTACGAACTATGGCTACACCTTC.

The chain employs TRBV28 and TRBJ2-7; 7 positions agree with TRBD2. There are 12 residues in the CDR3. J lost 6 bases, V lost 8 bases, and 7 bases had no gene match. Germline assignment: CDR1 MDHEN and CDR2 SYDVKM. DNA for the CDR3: TGTGCCAGCGGGAGGGGATTTGGCGAGCAGTACTTC. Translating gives CASGRGFGEQYF. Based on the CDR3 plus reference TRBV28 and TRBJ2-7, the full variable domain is DVKVTQSSRYLVKRTGEKVFLECVQDMDHENMFWYRQDPGLGLRLIYFSYDVKMKEKGDIPEGYSVSREKKERFSLILESASTNQTSMYLCASGRGFGEQYFGPGTRLTVT.